This entry concerns a single TCR beta chain. Its antigen is not yet known. No base-level quality is on record; no much larger clone is a single base apart. The library was obtained by 5' RACE. TCRdb lists the instrument as Illumina HiSeq 2000. Template switching introduced a universal primer binding site; the final cDNA contained a unique molecular identifier, enabling accurate counting of TCR cDNA molecules. First-strand cDNA for TCR alpha and beta chains was synthesized from specific primers in the conserved constant-segment region. Each cDNA library was double barcoded, with a SMART-Mk sample barcode plus Illumina barcodes, to control for contamination. Two successive PCR steps introduced TruSeq adapter sequences along with Illumina sample barcodes. TCR alpha and beta cDNA libraries were sequenced on the Illumina HiSeq platform with custom primers. On the study's bioinformatics: MiGEC was used to process raw reads and extract unique molecular identifiers, and MiXCR was used to find CDR3 positions. Recombination models were inferred per individual with the repgenHMM and IGoR tools using an EM algorithm. The analysis of shared clonotypes was done with the tcR package in R, with sharing normalized by the product of cloneset sizes. To study raw recombination free of thymic and clonal selection effects, out-of-frame nonproductive sequences were analyzed. The public reads were run again by TCRdb, first through fastp at Q25 and then through MiXCR, and only productive beta chains were kept. Records with the same CDR3 protein are collapsed into one entry carrying the most frequent genes and DNA. TCRdb, not the original authors, processed these V and J calls. The sample table shows some 260,000 distinct CDR3 sequences, and about 14% are seen once. The ten largest clonotypes hold approximately 9.3% of the sample.

All donors were healthy Caucasians. Using Miltenyi CD45RO+ enrichment and human naive T-cell isolation kits, memory (CD45RO+) and naive T cells were isolated from PBMC. This record comes from a study of identical twins (dated by TCRdb to 2015 to 2016). At the level of the whole study: The study deep-sequenced TCR alpha and beta repertoires from monozygotic twins, unrelated adults of various ages and cord blood to test whether fetal clonotypes persist. To rule out contamination, the twin experiments were replicated at different times with different library preparation protocols. The study at large found these results: Out-of-frame TCR alpha sharing in monozygotic twins was systematically underestimated by recombination models, whereas sharing between unrelated individuals was in agreement with the recombination models. Compared with coincidental sharing between unrelated individuals, out-of-frame TCR alpha sequences shared between twins showed an excess of sequences with low generation probability. A weaker excess of twin sharing was found in beta out-of-frame sequences because the signal-to-noise ratio was lowered by fewer shared sequences. Zero-insertion analyses could be partly confounded by invariant T cells such as MAIT and iNKT, though diverse VJ usage argued against such confounding for most clonotypes. Conclusions relied on cross-sectional statistical analysis, since the same donors could not be followed over many years. Fewer insertions were carried by abundant cord blood beta clonotypes; a weaker similar trend was observed in young adult naive repertoires, while no such trend was observed in memory repertoires.

Trimming takes 4 bases from V and 2 bases from J, and the germline ends sit 14 bases apart. Via the germline V gene (reference sequence), CDR1 is DFQATT and CDR2 SNEGSKA. Counted from cysteine to phenylalanine, this CDR3 has 15 amino acids. The kept DNA is CDR3 alone, 45 bases in frame from the first base. The rearranged chain carries TRBV20-1 and TRBJ1-4; TRBD1 is a possible D gene, resting on 5 matching bases. Material for sequencing was memory (CD45RO+) T cells sorted from blood. What the cell subset or site label conveys for this sample: CD45RO+ enriched T cells. The sequence was collected from a woman under 30 in good health. The CDR3 protein sequence reads: CSAIGPRGTNEKLFF. In nucleotide form, the sequence is TGCAGTGCTATAGGCCCAAGGGGCACTAATGAAAAACTGTTTTTT.